This T cell receptor (beta chain) came from a study of T cells in Graves' hyperthyroidism and ophthalmopathy. Calling Graves' hyperthyroidism stable meant ophthalmopathy did not progress within 18 months. The patients, who ranged from 18 to 65 in age, presented with newly diagnosed hyperthyroidism lasting under 2 months. This CDR3 comprises 17 residues. Germline lookup yields CDR1 LGHNA and CDR2 YNFKEQ. Details on this clonotype: What it binds is unknown. The germline gene is not matched at one end of the junction; a read error may be the cause.

Amplification yielded TCR beta CDR3 regions, with RNA transcripts as the source. HTBI primers were used for first-round RT-PCR of the TCR CDR3. TCRdb ran MiXCR on the multiplex PCR reads and lists one entry per CDR3 protein. The sample comprises over 550,000 distinct CDR3 sequences, over 15% of which are singletons, and about 20% rests with the top ten. The study's findings and limits: Ophthalmopathy cases were set apart from stable hyperthyroidism by a 13 V-J model. The model foresaw ophthalmopathy a median approximately 6.3 months prior to onset.

The source is a woman aged 18-30 years with Graves' hyperthyroidism. The source material was blood. The chain recombines TRBV4-2 with TRBJ1-4; the match to TRBD1 covers 12 bases. The CDR3 nucleotides are TGTGCCAGCACCCAAGGGGACAGGGGGCAGGGTAATGAAAAACTGTTTTTT. This encodes CASTQGDRGQGNEKLFF.